This TCR beta chain comes out of a study of cytomegalovirus exposure and HLA in healthy donors. Study-level background: A preliminary data release comprised about 85 million unique TCRs obtained from HLA-typed donors.

The germline V gene encodes CDR1 MNHNY and CDR2 SVGAGI (reference sequence). The V gene lost 0 bases and the J gene lost 6 bases, with 12 bases spanning the gap. This CDR3 has 15 residues. PCR employed 60 Vbeta and 13 Jbeta primers. Profiled with immunoSEQ multiplex PCR; TCRdb holds only in-frame clones, not every one. The data contain 200,000 to 250,000 clones, 80% to 90% of them singletons. The J gene is TRBJ2-1, the V gene TRBV6-6; D is unresolved. The source of this sequence is a woman under 30 in good health and CMV-seronegative. The sequenced sample consisted of PBMCs. This chain's CDR3 is CASSYSGLAPNEQFF. For the CDR3, the DNA is TGTGCCAGCAGTTACTCCGGGTTAGCCCCCAATGAGCAGTTCTTC.